What follows is one T cell receptor beta chain and its context. Its antigen remains unknown. The sample belongs to a study of shared clonotypes between healthy human individuals. Broader study findings: Generation probabilities were higher for clonotypes shared across all four sorted-subset donors than for unshared ones.

The germline CDR1 and CDR2 sequences are SQVTM and ANQGSEA. The CDR3 has 15 amino acids. Trimming took 3 bases from V and 7 from J, leaving 22 bases between them. The naive CD8 population came from CD45RO-negative cells selected for CCR7, without terminally differentiated effector memory CD45RA+ cells. The table came from immunoSEQ multiplex PCR; TCRdb's copy has only in-frame clones and leaves some out. The table includes some 2.1 million clones, 93% detected once. The chain uses TRBV29-1 and TRBJ2-7; D possibly corresponds to TRBD2 (5 bases). The clonotype comes from a young man in good health. Some clones in this sample may be carry-over from other donors' samples. The sample taken for sequencing was naive CD8+ T cells from PBMCs. The CDR3, as DNA: TGCAGCGTTGAGCGGATCAGCGGATACTTAGGGGAGCAGTACTTC. This sequence encodes CSVERISGYLGEQYF.